There are a few counts of the clone carrying this T cell receptor beta chain. Its antigen is undetermined. The assay was immunoSEQ multiplex PCR, and TCRdb's table has in-frame clones only and misses some. Found here are 25,000 to 35,000 clones, roughly 90% of them singletons; the top ten hold roughly a tenth. The sample is drawn from a study of OX40 agonist ivuxolimab in advanced cancers. Study details: Eligibility admitted prior anti-PD-1, anti-PD-L1 or anti-CTLA-4 therapy; around 38% had some.

CDR3 length: 15 amino acids. V trimming: 4 bases; J trimming: 6 bases; junction bases outside the gene matches: 4. Germline-derived CDR1 and CDR2 are MRHNA and SNTAGT. Any history of autoimmune disease or systemic immunosuppression disqualified patients. Study results and caveats: At 0.1-3.0 mg/kg, partial responders had clonal expansion among the lowest observed.

The TCR sequence derives from an adult with an advanced solid tumor such as melanoma, head and neck, liver or kidney cancer. Sequenced here: CD4+ or CD8+ T cells sorted from blood, sampled in a trial of the OX40 agonist ivuxolimab. The genes are TRBV6-4 and TRBJ2-3; TRBD2 aligns across 13 bases. Here the CDR3 DNA reads TGTGCCAGCAGTGCCCGACTAGCGGGGGGTGATACGCAGTATTTT. Its translation is CASSARLAGGDTQYF.